This T cell receptor beta chain comes out of a study of human T cells and chemical hapten exposure (dated by TCRdb to the early 2020s). For context, the study as a whole: For sensitization, 2% DPC in acetone was applied to a 2 cm by 2 cm area of upper inner arm skin. Patient blood was sampled pre-sensitization (week 0) and at 2, 6 and about 24 weeks after DPC sensitization. Throughout the approximately 25-week study period, patients were also given weekly therapeutic DPC doses on the scalp. Libraries were combined into a pool for sequencing, and differences in TCR yield between samples came mainly from small differences in library volumes within the pool. Most of the patients in the cohort were female, and the cohort covered alopecia areata with under or over 50% scalp involvement, alopecia totalis and alopecia universalis. Blood for TCR sequencing was provided by twenty-nine alopecia patients at one to four time points (pre-sensitization, 2, 6 and 24 weeks). Patch testing was done on the upper back using Finn chambers containing 0.01% DPC, and results were scored after 6 days according to International Contact Dermatitis Research Group standards. The study tracked peripheral blood TCR repertoire changes in vivo during primary and secondary sensitization to the hapten diphenylcyclopropenone (DPC) in alopecia patients. Findings and caveats that apply to the study as a whole: Because every patient had alopecia, a presumed autoimmune disease, the patients' immune response might differ from that of healthy individuals. No change with DPC sensitization was found in the number of TCRs above 1 in 1000 frequency, and no evidence of global repertoire structure alterations was found. Compared with pre-sensitization or healthy control sets, expanded TCRs formed significantly more large CDR3 similarity clusters, which is consistent with antigen-driven responses. Patch test score correlated positively with the number of PT1 expanded TCRs, reaching significance at thresholds 8, 16 and 32 but not at 4. Repeated subsampling changed both the strength of the expansion versus patch-test correlation and the threshold at which that correlation became significant.

In light of the paper, this sample's time point label describes: patch test 3, about 24 weeks after DPC sensitization. The treatment or condition label for this specimen denotes: therapeutic diphenylcyclopropenone sensitization with weekly scalp DPC. At each patch-test visit, blood was drawn before the patch test was applied. Patients were eligible if aged 18 to 70, diagnosed with alopecia and judged suitable for DPC therapy, and pregnant patients were excluded. Total RNA was extracted from unfractionated whole blood collected in Tempus Blood RNA tubes. The library was built by means of RACE. Instrument used: NextSeq 500. Library preparation attached unique molecular identifiers to individual cDNA molecules for quantitative, reproducible TCR counting. From each blood RNA sample, both TCR alpha and TCR beta chains were sequenced. Per the authors' processing: A median of roughly 98,000 TCRs per sample was observed, with a range of 23,224 to 690,600. V, J and CDR3 annotation of the TCR reads was carried out using the Decombinator software suite. For the PS versus PT1 abundance plots, all samples were subsampled to the same number of TCRs (28,000). Expanded TCRs were defined as absent before sensitization and observed at least eight times at the 2-week time point. Clones were called with MiXCR by TCRdb after fastp trimmed the public reads at Q25, and only in-frame beta chains were retained. Each CDR3 protein gets just one entry, which takes the most common genes and DNA from the rows behind it. TCRdb, not the authors, supplied the V and J calls. This sample gives about 90,000 distinct CDR3 sequences in total; about a tenth of them show up just once. The leading ten clones occupy about 0.95% of the sample.

This clonotype was seen ten or more times. No cognate antigen has been identified for it. No base-level quality is on record; no much larger clone is a single base apart. CDR1 and CDR2, per the germline V gene, are SGHDT and YYEEEE. The CDR3 contains 14 residues, cysteine and phenylalanine counted. Only the CDR3 DNA is retained, 42 bases long and in frame from the first base. The V end loses 4 bases and the J end loses 1 base, and a stretch of 11 bases separates them. The sample in question was whole blood, obtained in connection with sensitization to the hapten diphenylcyclopropenone (DPC). The TCR sequence derives from a woman in her 30s with alopecia areata. Some clones in this sample may be carry-over from other donors' samples. The rearrangement combines TRBV5-6 with TRBJ1-2; the D gene is not confidently resolved. The CDR3 here reads CASSPGPDNYGYTF. The DNA reads TGTGCCAGCAGCCCCGGCCCTGATAACTATGGCTACACCTTC.